Sequencing of this T cell receptor beta chain was carried out in a study of blood T cell repertoires in COVID-19. This clone was detected only once. The germline V and J ends were trimmed by 8 bases and 0 bases, with 7 bases remaining between them. Germline V CDR1 and CDR2: MNHEY, SVGAGI. This CDR3 has 12 residues. Here immunoSEQ multiplex PCR was the method, and the copy in TCRdb shows in-frame clones only, minus some. Of 150,000 or so clones in the sample, 86% are singletons; the top ten hold 0.99%. The sample was peripheral blood. The origin of this receptor is a young man with acute or convalescent COVID-19. This chain joins TRBV6-5 and TRBJ2-5; no definite D call. The chain's CDR3 is CASDIDQETQYF. DNA for the CDR3: TGTGCCAGCGATATAGACCAAGAGACCCAGTACTTC.